This TCR beta chain stems from a study of CD4 T cells in relation to SARS-CoV-2 and coronaviruses. On the study more broadly: The restricting HLA molecule for shared crossreactive spike epitopes was mapped. Notes on the study in general: Samples before the pandemic and after infection were not matched within any donor. Crossreactivity was assessed only for spike protein, not other viral proteins.

Unexposed donor CD4+ T cells date from about 2010-2019, before the COVID-19 pandemic. The cells were cultured for over eight days before CD4+ T cells were isolated. Testing used SARS-CoV-2 S/N and four cold-coronavirus spikes on unexposed-donor CD4+ T cells, cells permitting. On this clone: What it binds is unknown.

TCRdb's table, derived via immunoSEQ multiplex PCR, lists solely in-frame clones and lacks some. The table shows just over 25,000 clones, with 65% to 80% occurring only once. This receptor was obtained from a human donor in good health. The sequenced sample consisted of CD4+ T cells from PBMCs, cultured in vitro.

CDR3 in DNA: TGCGCCAGCAGCTCGGGTCTAGGACTAATGGGCGGGAGTATTAACAAAAACATTCAGTACTTC. This encodes CASSSGLGLMGGSINKNIQYF. The chain combines TRBV5-1 with TRBJ2-4, with TRBD2 matching over 7 bases. With 3 bases clipped from V and 3 bases from J, the junction kept 24 bases outside the gene matches. CDR1 and CDR2 from the germline V gene are SGHRS and YFSETQ. The CDR3 is 21 amino acids.